These T cell receptor beta chains were read from a single sample in a study of CD8 T cells in Susac syndrome. Each CDR3 protein gets one entry after TCRdb re-called the immunoSEQ multiplex PCR reads with MiXCR. The sample has approximately 180,000 distinct CDR3 sequences, approximately 96% seen once. The sample taken for sequencing was CD4+ T cells from PBMCs. The receptors here all came from a human donor with multiple sclerosis. Each CDR3 is given with its conserved first and last residue. Fields, in order: V gene, clone size, D gene, J gene, CDR3 DNA, CDR3 protein. A D gene is named only where the DNA matches it firmly. The size field is filled for only some rows; it gives once, few, many or a size class.

V: TRBV6-2/TRBV6-3
size: NA
D: NA
J: TRBJ1-6
DNA: TGTGCCAGCAGTTACTCTTTGCAGAATAATTCACCCCTCCACTTT
CDR3: CASSYSLQNNSPLHF

V: TRBV4-1
size: NA
D: TRBD1
J: TRBJ1-2
DNA: TGCGCCAGCAGCCAACTCCCGGGACAGGGTCCGTCTCGTAACTATGGCTACACCTTC
CDR3: CASSQLPGQGPSRNYGYTF

V: TRBV15
size: once
D: NA
J: TRBJ1-6
DNA: TGTGCCACCAGCGGGCCGACCAACGGCCCGATTAATTCACCCCTCCACTTT
CDR3: CATSGPTNGPINSPLHF

V: TRBV5-4
size: once
D: NA
J: TRBJ1-2
DNA: TGTGCCAGCAGCTTGGAAGGAGCCTACACCTTC
CDR3: CASSLEGAYTF

V: TRBV29-1
size: NA
D: NA
J: TRBJ2-1
DNA: TGCAGCGTTCAGAGGGGGAGGTTCGATGAGCAGTTCTTC
CDR3: CSVQRGRFDEQFF

V: TRBV9
size: NA
D: NA
J: TRBJ2-1
DNA: TGTGCCAGCAGCAGGGACTCCAATCGAAATGAGCAGTTCTTC
CDR3: CASSRDSNRNEQFF

V: TRBV29-1
size: NA
D: TRBD2
J: TRBJ2-2
DNA: TGCAGCGCTGAGAGAATAGCGGGGGCCGGGGAGCTGTTTTTT
CDR3: CSAERIAGAGELFF

V: TRBV9
size: NA
D: TRBD1
J: TRBJ2-2
DNA: TGTGCCAGCAGCACGCGAGGGGGCCGGGAGCTGTTTTTT
CDR3: CASSTRGGRELFF

V: TRBV12-3/TRBV12-4
size: NA
D: NA
J: TRBJ1-2
DNA: TGTGCCAGCAGTTTCAGTCCCTATGGCTACACCTTC
CDR3: CASSFSPYGYTF

V: TRBV7-8
size: NA
D: NA
J: TRBJ2-7
DNA: TGTGCCAGCAGCTCCCTCCGGGCAACACGTCTCGAGCAGTACTTC
CDR3: CASSSLRATRLEQYF

V: TRBV13
size: few
D: NA
J: TRBJ2-7
DNA: TGTGCCAGCAGCTTAGCGGGGGGCAGCTCCTACGAGCAGTACTTC
CDR3: CASSLAGGSSYEQYF

V: TRBV4-3
size: NA
D: NA
J: TRBJ1-3
DNA: TGCGCCAGCAGCCAAGTGGCGGGGGCAAGCTCTGGAAACACCATATATTTT
CDR3: CASSQVAGASSGNTIYF

V: TRBV20-1
size: NA
D: NA
J: TRBJ2-3
DNA: TGCAGTGCTAGTTCTGAAGCCACAGATACGCAGTATTTT
CDR3: CSASSEATDTQYF

V: TRBV30
size: NA
D: NA
J: TRBJ2-1
DNA: TGTGCCTGGAGTGTTTCGACACTCGGGCAGTTCTTC
CDR3: CAWSVSTLGQFF

V: TRBV13
size: once
D: NA
J: TRBJ2-4
DNA: TGTGCCAGCAGCCCATCTAAACAGGGATACGGGCTGGCCAAAAACATTCAGTACTTC
CDR3: CASSPSKQGYGLAKNIQYF

V: TRBV27
size: NA
D: NA
J: TRBJ2-7
DNA: TGTGCCAGCAGTTTCGACAGCTCCTACGAGCAGTACTTC
CDR3: CASSFDSSYEQYF

V: TRBV20-1
size: NA
D: NA
J: TRBJ1-1
DNA: TGCAGTGCGCTTCAGAACACTGAAGCTTTCTTT
CDR3: CSALQNTEAFF

V: TRBV7-2
size: NA
D: TRBD1
J: TRBJ1-2
DNA: TGTGCCAGCAGCTTAGCGCAGGGACAGGGGATCGATGGCTACACCTTC
CDR3: CASSLAQGQGIDGYTF

V: TRBV29-1
size: NA
D: NA
J: TRBJ2-2
DNA: TGCAGCGTTGACAAGGGGGCGAACACCGGGGAGCTGTTTTTT
CDR3: CSVDKGANTGELFF

V: TRBV6-4
size: NA
D: NA
J: TRBJ2-2
DNA: TGTGCCAGCACCCCCGGGGTGGGCAGCGGGGAGCTGTTTTTT
CDR3: CASTPGVGSGELFF

V: TRBV5-1
size: few
D: NA
J: TRBJ2-7
DNA: TGCGCCAGCAGGCCTCAGGGAAACTACGAGCAGTACTTC
CDR3: CASRPQGNYEQYF

V: TRBV30
size: NA
D: NA
J: TRBJ2-7
DNA: TGTGCCTGTGGCCATCCGGGCCCCTACGAGCAGTACTTC
CDR3: CACGHPGPYEQYF

V: TRBV18
size: NA
D: TRBD1
J: TRBJ2-7
DNA: TGTGCCAGCTCCGCGTCAGGGGGTGGCGAGCAGTACTTC
CDR3: CASSASGGGEQYF

V: TRBV6-5
size: once
D: NA
J: TRBJ2-1
DNA: TGTGCCAGCAGTACGGATCGATACACCAACAATGAGCAGTTCTTC
CDR3: CASSTDRYTNNEQFF

V: TRBV12-3/TRBV12-4
size: NA
D: TRBD1
J: TRBJ1-2
DNA: TGTGCCAGCAGCCTACAGGGGGTGGTCTATGGCTACACCTTC
CDR3: CASSLQGVVYGYTF

V: TRBV28
size: NA
D: TRBD1
J: TRBJ1-1
DNA: TGTGCCAGCAGCACTACAGGGGCCGGCACTGAAGCTTTCTTT
CDR3: CASSTTGAGTEAFF

V: TRBV28
size: NA
D: NA
J: TRBJ2-1
DNA: TGTGCCAGCAGAACCGCGTCTTGGAATGAGCAGTTCTTC
CDR3: CASRTASWNEQFF

V: TRBV18
size: NA
D: NA
J: TRBJ1-1
DNA: TGTGCCAGCTCACAGGGTTATCGCACTGAAGCTTTCTTT
CDR3: CASSQGYRTEAFF

V: TRBV18
size: NA
D: NA
J: TRBJ2-5
DNA: TGTGCCAGCTCACCCCTTGACAGGCAAGAGACCCAGTACTTC
CDR3: CASSPLDRQETQYF

V: TRBV18
size: NA
D: NA
J: TRBJ1-5
DNA: TGTGCCAGCTCACCGAGCAAGGCGAAGCCCCAGCATTTT
CDR3: CASSPSKAKPQHF

V: TRBV5-1
size: NA
D: NA
J: TRBJ2-5
DNA: TGCGCCAGCAGCTTCAACAGGGAGACCCAGTACTTC
CDR3: CASSFNRETQYF

V: TRBV30
size: once
D: NA
J: TRBJ1-5
DNA: TGTGCCTGGAGTGAGCTGGGAAGGGGTTTTCAGCCCCAGCATTTT
CDR3: CAWSELGRGFQPQHF

V: TRBV29-1
size: NA
D: TRBD1
J: TRBJ2-7
DNA: TGCAGCGTTGCACAGGGGAGCTACGAGCAGTACTTC
CDR3: CSVAQGSYEQYF

V: TRBV29-1
size: NA
D: NA
J: TRBJ1-1
DNA: TGCAGCGTTGCGCATCTGGTTCGGGACACTGAAGCTTTCTTT
CDR3: CSVAHLVRDTEAFF

V: TRBV9
size: NA
D: NA
J: TRBJ2-3
DNA: TGTGCCAGCAGCGTAGCTGGGAGAGGAGGAATTTCTGGAGATACGCAGTATTTT
CDR3: CASSVAGRGGISGDTQYF

V: TRBV7-6
size: NA
D: TRBD2
J: TRBJ2-4
DNA: TGTGCCAGCAGCGAAACCACTCCTAGCGGGGGGTTAAACATTCAGTACTTC
CDR3: CASSETTPSGGLNIQYF

V: TRBV6-5
size: NA
D: NA
J: TRBJ2-3
DNA: TGTGCCAGCAGTTACTCGTCACCAGACCACACAGATACGCAGTATTTT
CDR3: CASSYSSPDHTDTQYF

V: TRBV20-1
size: NA
D: NA
J: TRBJ2-5
DNA: TGCAGTGCTAGAGCCGGCAGCCAAGAGACCCAGTACTTC
CDR3: CSARAGSQETQYF

V: TRBV12-3/TRBV12-4
size: NA
D: NA
J: TRBJ2-2
DNA: TGTGCCAGCAGTTTAGTGGCCATCACCGGGGAGCTGTTTTTT
CDR3: CASSLVAITGELFF